The TCR beta chain described here comes from a study of blood T cell repertoires in COVID-19. Study-level information: Acute-phase and convalescent COVID-19 samples originated in the United States, Italy and Spain. The analysed material was cDNA or gDNA that came from T cells, B-cell-depleted T cells, or PBMCs.

The germline V gene has CDR1 KGHSH and CDR2 LQKENI. There are 15 residues in the CDR3. Losses at the gene ends were 6 bases for V and 3 bases for J; bases not matched to a gene: 7. Sequenced by immunoSEQ multiplex PCR; TCRdb stores in-frame clones only, minus some. Of a few hundred thousand clones in the sample, approximately 82% were seen once. What was sequenced was peripheral blood. The rearrangement links TRBV18 to TRBJ1-2; TRBD1 matches 10 bases. The sequence derives from a woman under 30 with acute or convalescent COVID-19. This CDR3 reads CASSPGQGYHYGYTF. DNA for the CDR3: TGTGCCAGCTCCCCGGGACAGGGGTATCACTATGGCTACACCTTC. The full variable domain, its missing parts supplied by reference TRBV18 and TRBJ1-2, is NAGVMQNPRHLVRRRGQEARLRCSPMKGHSHVYWYRQLPEEGLKFMVYLQKENIIDESGMPKERFSAEFPKEGPSILRIQQVVRGDSAAYFCASSPGQGYHYGYTFGSGTRLTVV.